This paragraph reports one TCR beta chain. This clone was seen only a few times. The antigen it recognizes is unknown. Base qualities are not at hand, and no much larger clone is one base apart. The sample is drawn from a study of shared T cell receptors in the human thymus (dated by TCRdb to about 2021). For context, the study as a whole: The study investigated the way shared, self-reactive T-cell receptor alpha chains are produced in the human thymus.

The library relied on the immunoSEQ multiplex PCR assay. TCRdb took over this immuneACCESS table, retaining in-frame rearrangements with V and J assigned. Such tables are incomplete; in checked studies, under half of the missing clones stem from an unresolved V gene, and the remainder is unexplained. The sample data list about 710,000 clones, and 70% to 90% of these were observed just once. More than 0.009% of the sample lies in the top ten. V is trimmed back by 3 bases and J by 7 bases, and the junction contains 13 bases that no gene match accounts for. In the germline V gene, CDR1 corresponds to LGHNA and CDR2 to YNFKEQ. From the cysteine up to the phenylalanine, the CDR3 has a length of 18 residues. The read is trimmed to its CDR3 DNA, 54 bases read in frame from base 1. This sample also appeared in a second study, on human thymus T cells. That second publication adds: The donors were immunologically healthy infants in Finland who had open corrective cardiac surgery for congenital heart defects. Thymus tissue was collected as surgical resects that were removed during corrective cardiac surgery. V and J gene segment usage appeared biased in both thymic and peripheral blood repertoires. Highly overlapping thymic TCR repertoires among unrelated individuals were reported in the related research. The study described the TCR alpha and beta repertoires in about eight infant thymus samples and a few matching peripheral blood samples. The infant donors were roughly 7 to 244 days old, and the cohort included a handful of males and a couple of females. Thymocytes were released mechanically from tissue and stored at -70 °C as pellets of about 9.5-32 million cells. A QIAsymphony instrument was used to extract genomic DNA from the frozen cell pellets. TCRB and TCRAD loci were amplified from a standardized quantity of quality-controlled genomic DNA using the immunoSEQ multiplex PCR assay. The amplicons spanned the V(D)J region and were long enough to cover the CDR3 and allow V and J genes to be identified. The commercial immunoSEQ service was used to sequence amplicons on an Illumina platform. Primer bias and sequencing errors were corrected as previously described, and TCRAD and TCRB were defined on the basis of the IMGT database. Analysis of the repertoires was done with immunoSEQ Analyzer 3.0 and VDJTools and included basic statistics, V/J segment usage, diversity estimates, rarefaction and pairwise overlap. Diversity was estimated using the Chao1, ChaoE, Efron-Thisted, Shannon and inverse Simpson indices, and was also estimated on datasets down-sampled to the size of the smallest sample. For repertoire overlap, CDR3 nucleotide sequence, V gene and J gene had to match strictly, and clustering was done by Jaccard-based multidimensional scaling. On average, thymus samples gave roughly 740,000 unique TCRB clonotypes, whereas blood samples gave around 80,000.

This receptor was identified in a boy under two years old with a congenital heart defect. Donor details come from another sample of the same person, matched by shared clones. The specimen sequenced was thymocytes. This receptor chain uses TRBV4-2 and TRBJ2-1, with 12 junctional bases fitting TRBD2. This receptor has the CDR3 CASSQDIFLAGGPNEQFF. DNA sequence: TGTGCCAGCAGCCAGGACATATTCCTAGCGGGGGGGCCAAATGAGCAGTTCTTC.